Following are 7 T cell receptor beta chains from one sample sequenced in a study of T cell repertoires in cytomegalovirus infection. The antigens for these receptors are not known. TCRdb re-called the reads through MiXCR, storing one row per CDR3 protein. The table records 700,000 to 850,000 distinct CDR3 sequences, 30% to 35% of them present only once. The input for sequencing was cultured CD8+ T cells from PBMCs, taken from culture after CMV antigen stimulation. All receptors come from a human donor in good health (CMV status not recorded). Some clones in this sample may be carry-over from other donors' samples.

This clonotype came up once. V gene TRBV6-1 combines with J gene TRBJ1-2; D not resolved. Germline values: CDR1 MNHNS, CDR2 SASEGT. CDR3 length: 15 residues. The V and J ends lost 0 bases and 3 bases respectively, with 11 bases between them. CDR3: CASSEAIFGYYGYTF. CDR3 nucleotide sequence: TGTGCCAGCAGTGAAGCGATTTTCGGGTACTATGGCTACACCTTC.

This sequence joins TRBV6-6 and TRBJ2-5; TRBD2 aligns across 8 bases. The V gene's germline CDR1 is MNHNY and CDR2 SVGAGI (reference sequence). This CDR3 comprises 17 residues. J gave up 4 bases and V 0 bases, and 10 bases lay outside the gene matches. The CDR3 DNA reads as TGTGCCAGCAGTTACTCAGGATGGCGGGGGGACGGAGAGACCCAGTACTTC. Its translation: CASSYSGWRGDGETQYF.

The rearrangement links TRBV7-6 to TRBJ2-3, with TRBD2 identical over 7 bases. Trimming removed 6 bases from V and 3 bases from J; junction bases left unmatched: 12. Germline V gives CDR1 SGHVS, CDR2 FNYEAQ. The CDR3 length is 16 residues. The CDR3 DNA reads as TGTGCCAGCAGACTCGGGCGGCGGGGGAAGACAGATACGCAGTATTTT. Translated: CASRLGRRGKTDTQYF.

V and J are TRBV6-5 and TRBJ2-1; 7 bases line up with TRBD2. The V gene end was trimmed by 4 bases and the J gene end by 4 bases; junction bases not matched to a gene: 7. The CDR3 sequence is 15 residues long. The V gene's germline CDR1 is MNHEY and CDR2 SVGAGI. The CDR3 region is CASSWGGEAYNEQFF. Here the CDR3 DNA reads TGTGCCAGCAGTTGGGGGGGTGAGGCTTACAATGAGCAGTTCTTC.

This clonotype was counted a few times. The chain joins TRBV19 to TRBJ1-5, with D perhaps TRBD1 (5 bases). Germline V CDR1 and CDR2: LNHDA, SQIVND (reference sequence). Trimming took off 2 bases at V and 4 bases at J, with 15 bases between the two ends. The CDR3 runs 16 residues. The CDR3, as DNA: TGTGCCAGTAGTATAAAAGGGAGACAGATTAATCAGCCCCAGCATTTT. It yields the protein CASSIKGRQINQPQHF.

The rearrangement uses TRBV6-2 or TRBV6-3 and TRBJ1-6; 8 bases are shared with TRBD1. This CDR3 is built from 14 residues. The J segment lost 8 bases and the V segment lost 6 bases, leaving 6 bases of the junction unmatched. CDR1 is MNHEY, CDR2 SVGEGT, per germline. CDR3 amino acids: CASSLDRDYSPLHF. The CDR3 nucleotides are TGTGCCAGCAGCCTGGACAGGGATTATTCACCCCTCCACTTT.

This clonotype was detected a few times. The CDR3 reads CASSSGQGSFYGYTF. The CDR3 region has the DNA TGCGCCAGCAGCTCGGGACAGGGAAGCTTCTATGGCTACACCTTC. The chain has TRBV4-1 and TRBJ1-2; 9 nucleotides agree with TRBD1. CDR1 is MGHRA and CDR2 is YSYEKL in the germline V gene. There are 15 residues in the CDR3. The V gene end was trimmed by 5 bases and the J gene end by 4 bases; junction bases not matched to a gene: 8.